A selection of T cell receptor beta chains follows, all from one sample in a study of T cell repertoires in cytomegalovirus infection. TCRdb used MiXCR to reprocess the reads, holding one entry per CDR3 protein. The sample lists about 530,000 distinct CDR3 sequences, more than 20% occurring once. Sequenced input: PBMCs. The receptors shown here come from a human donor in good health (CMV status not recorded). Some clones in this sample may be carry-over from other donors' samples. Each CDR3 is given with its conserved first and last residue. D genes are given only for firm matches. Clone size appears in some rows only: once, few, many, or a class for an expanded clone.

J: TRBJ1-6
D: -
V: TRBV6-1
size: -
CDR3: CASSFAENSPLHF
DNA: TGTGCCAGCAGTTTCGCAGAGAATTCACCCCTCCACTTT

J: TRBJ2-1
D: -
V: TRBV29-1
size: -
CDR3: CSVGGQGGGGTYNEQFF
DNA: TGCAGCGTTGGTGGGCAGGGAGGGGGTGGAACCTACAATGAGCAGTTCTTC

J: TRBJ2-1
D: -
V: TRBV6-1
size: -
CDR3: CASSYQGPWGPNNEQFF
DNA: TGTGCCAGCAGTTATCAGGGACCCTGGGGACCCAACAATGAGCAGTTCTTC

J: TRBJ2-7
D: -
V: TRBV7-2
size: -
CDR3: CASSLAASTYEQYF
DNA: TGTGCCAGCAGCTTAGCGGCCAGTACCTACGAGCAGTACTTC

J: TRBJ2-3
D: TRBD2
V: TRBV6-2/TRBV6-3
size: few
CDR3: CASSPGTRRTDTQYF
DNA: TGTGCCAGCAGTCCCGGGACTAGACGCACAGATACGCAGTATTTT

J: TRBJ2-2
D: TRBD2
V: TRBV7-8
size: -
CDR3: CASSLRIAGKNTGELFF
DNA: TGTGCCAGCAGCCTACGAATAGCGGGAAAGAACACCGGGGAGCTGTTTTTT

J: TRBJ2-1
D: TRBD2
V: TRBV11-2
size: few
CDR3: CASRPIAGDRSEQFF
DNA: TGTGCCAGCAGACCAATAGCGGGAGATCGGAGTGAGCAGTTCTTC

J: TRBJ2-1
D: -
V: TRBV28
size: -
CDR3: CASSFQSSYNEQFF
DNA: TGTGCCAGCAGTTTCCAGAGCTCCTACAATGAGCAGTTCTTC

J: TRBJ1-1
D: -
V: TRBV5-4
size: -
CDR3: CASSFDGMLNTEAFF
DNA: TGTGCCAGCAGCTTTGATGGGATGTTGAACACTGAAGCTTTCTTT

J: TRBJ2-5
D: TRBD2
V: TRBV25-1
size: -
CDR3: CASSDSAGGKETQYF
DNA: TGTGCCAGCAGTGACTCAGCGGGAGGGAAAGAGACCCAGTACTTC

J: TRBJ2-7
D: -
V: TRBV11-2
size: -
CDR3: CASSQGSGISSYEQYF
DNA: TGTGCCAGCAGCCAGGGTAGTGGCATCAGCTCCTACGAGCAGTACTTC

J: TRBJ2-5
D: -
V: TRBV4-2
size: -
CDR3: CASSQEKLSETQYF
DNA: TGTGCCAGCAGCCAAGAAAAACTTAGTGAGACCCAGTACTTC

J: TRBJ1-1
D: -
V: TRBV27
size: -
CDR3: CASRRGTTEAFF
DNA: TGTGCCAGCAGACGTGGGACAACTGAAGCTTTCTTT

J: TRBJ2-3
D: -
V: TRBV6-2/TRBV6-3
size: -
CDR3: CASSPSLDTQYF
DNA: TGTGCCAGCAGCCCTAGTCTGGATACGCAGTATTTT

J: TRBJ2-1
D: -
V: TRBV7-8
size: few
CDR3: CASSMSSGDYNEQFF
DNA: TGTGCCAGCAGCATGAGTAGCGGAGACTACAATGAGCAGTTCTTC

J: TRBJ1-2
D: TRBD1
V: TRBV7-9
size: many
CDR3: CASSPGPWTGQNGYTF
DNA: TGTGCCAGCAGCCCCGGCCCATGGACAGGACAAAATGGCTACACCTTC

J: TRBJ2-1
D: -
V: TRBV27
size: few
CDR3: CASSFIQGASSYNEQFF
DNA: TGTGCCAGCAGTTTCATCCAAGGGGCGAGCTCCTACAATGAGCAGTTCTTC

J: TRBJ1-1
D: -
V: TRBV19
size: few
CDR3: CASSLQVGMNTEAFF
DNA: TGTGCCAGTAGTCTACAGGTTGGGATGAACACTGAAGCTTTCTTT

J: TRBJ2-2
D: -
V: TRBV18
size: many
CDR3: CASSPPTGELFF
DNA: TGTGCCAGCAGCCCCCCAACCGGGGAGCTGTTTTTT

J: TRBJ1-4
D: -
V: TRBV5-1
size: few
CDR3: CASRRGNEGTEKLFF
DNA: TGCGCCAGCCGTCGAGGGAACGAGGGAACCGAAAAACTGTTTTTT

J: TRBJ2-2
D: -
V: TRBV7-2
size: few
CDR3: CASSSYGGELFF
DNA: TGTGCCAGCAGCTCTTATGGCGGGGAGCTGTTTTTT

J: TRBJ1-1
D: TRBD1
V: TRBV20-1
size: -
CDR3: CSARDQRAGGTEAFF
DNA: TGCAGTGCTAGAGATCAAAGGGCAGGGGGCACTGAAGCTTTCTTT

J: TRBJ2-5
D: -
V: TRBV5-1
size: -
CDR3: CASSLSGKQETQYF
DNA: TGCGCCAGCAGCTTGTCAGGGAAGCAAGAGACCCAGTACTTC

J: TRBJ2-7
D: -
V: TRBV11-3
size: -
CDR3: CASSHGGYEQYF
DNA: TGTGCCAGCAGCCACGGGGGCTACGAGCAGTACTTC

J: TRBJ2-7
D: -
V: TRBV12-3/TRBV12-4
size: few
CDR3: CASSHGQGRYEQYF
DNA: TGTGCCAGCAGCCATGGACAAGGGCGGTACGAGCAGTACTTC

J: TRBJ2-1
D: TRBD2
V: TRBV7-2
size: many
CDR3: CASSFSSGNNEQFF
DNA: TGTGCCAGCAGCTTTTCTAGCGGAAACAATGAGCAGTTCTTC

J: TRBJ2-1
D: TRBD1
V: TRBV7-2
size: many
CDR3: CASSSRDRASNEQFF
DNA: TGTGCCAGCAGCTCCCGGGACAGGGCGTCCAATGAGCAGTTCTTC